This passage covers 17 T cell receptor beta chains from one sample sequenced in a study of T cell responses to AZD1222 COVID-19 vaccine. The method was immunoSEQ multiplex PCR; TCRdb's version includes in-frame clones alone and lacks a portion of them. The data hold around 170,000 clones, with approximately 90% observed a single time. Sequenced here: peripheral blood, sampled on day 0 of AZD1222 vaccination. The receptors were sampled from an adult in good health.

The J gene is TRBJ1-4, the V gene TRBV14; D call uncertain. The germline V and J ends were trimmed by 0 bases and 4 bases, with 15 bases remaining between them. CDR3 length: 17 amino acids. The germline CDR1 and CDR2 sequences are SGHDN and FVKESK. The CDR3 protein is CASSQDGNYGYNEKLFF. The DNA for the CDR3 is TGTGCCAGCAGCCAAGATGGTAACTACGGATATAATGAAAAACTGTTTTTT.

The gene calls are TRBV14 and TRBJ1-2, with no clear D. The V and J ends lost 2 bases and 1 base respectively, with 2 bases between them. This CDR3 has 12 amino acids. Germline CDR1 and CDR2: SGHDN and FVKESK. The chain's CDR3 is CASSQYNYGYTF. The CDR3 DNA is TGTGCCAGCAGCCAATATAACTATGGCTACACCTTC.

The CDR3: CASSGFGGASGNTIYF. The CDR3 nucleotides are TGTGCCAGCTCAGGGTTCGGCGGCGCCTCTGGAAACACCATATATTTT. The chain joins TRBV18 to TRBJ1-3; no clear D gene. Germline-derived CDR1 and CDR2 are KGHSH and LQKENI. Trimming removed 5 bases from V and 0 bases from J, with 14 bases in between. The CDR3 runs to 16 residues. Full variable domain (remainder filled in from reference TRBV18 and TRBJ1-3): NAGVMQNPRHLVRRRGQEARLRCSPMKGHSHVYWYRQLPEEGLKFMVYLQKENIIDESGMPKERFSAEFPKEGPSILRIQQVVRGDSAAYFCASSGFGGASGNTIYFGEGSWLTVV.

The V call is TRBV27, the J call TRBJ2-3; no firm D call. V lost 3 bases and J lost 1, with 2 bases in between. Germline CDR1 and CDR2: MNHEY and SMNVEV (reference sequence). This CDR3 has 12 amino acids. The CDR3 nucleotides read TGTGCCAGCAGTTTGCGCACAGATACGCAGTATTTT. Its protein product is CASSLRTDTQYF.

This sequence joins TRBV13 and TRBJ2-5, with TRBD1 identical over 7 bases. The length of the CDR3 is 16 residues. V trimming: 4 bases; J trimming: 0 bases; junction bases outside the gene matches: 8. Germline V gives CDR1 PRHDT, CDR2 FYEKMQ (reference sequence). CDR3 in amino acids: CASSYGARGYQETQYF. The CDR3 region has the DNA TGTGCCAGCAGCTACGGTGCCAGGGGGTACCAAGAGACCCAGTACTTC. The full variable domain, in which reference TRBV13 and TRBJ2-5 provide the parts outside the CDR3, is AAGVIQSPRHLIKEKRETATLKCYPIPRHDTVYWYQQGPGQDPQFLISFYEKMQSDKGSIPDRFSAQQFSDYHSELNMSSLELGDSALYFCASSYGARGYQETQYFGPGTRLLVL.

CDR3 nucleotides: TGTGCCAGCAGGGGGACTAGCGGGAGCGATACGCAGTATTTT. This sequence encodes CASRGTSGSDTQYF. The genes are TRBV27 and TRBJ2-3, with 14 bases fitting TRBD2. V was pared by 6 bases and J by 6 bases, with 2 bases of the junction left unmatched. Germline-derived CDR1 and CDR2 are MNHEY and SMNVEV (reference sequence). CDR3 length equals 14 residues.

CDR3 sequence: CASSKIRITGDQPQHF. DNA of the CDR3: TGTGCCAGTAGTAAAATCCGGATTACGGGGGATCAGCCCCAGCATTTT. This chain joins TRBV19 and TRBJ1-5; TRBD1 might be the D (5 bases). The CDR3 is 16 residues long. In germline, CDR1 is LNHDA, CDR2 SQIVND (reference sequence). Trimming stripped 4 bases from V and 5 bases from J, with 18 bases between.

J is TRBJ2-5 and V is TRBV18; 10 bases line up with TRBD1. The germline V gene has CDR1 KGHSH and CDR2 LQKENI. The CDR3 runs 15 residues. V lost 3 bases to trimming and J lost 2 bases; unmatched junction nucleotides: 3. CDR3 DNA sequence: TGTGCCAGCTCACCGAGACAGGGGGCGCAAGAGACCCAGTACTTC. Its translation is CASSPRQGAQETQYF.

Here the CDR3 DNA reads TGTGCCAGCAGCCGTGGGGGGAGCTCCTACAATGAGCAGTTCTTC. Protein: CASSRGGSSYNEQFF. This sequence joins TRBV7-6 and TRBJ2-1, with TRBD2 as a possible D gene (6 bases). The CDR3 totals 15 residues. V lost 5 bases and J lost 0, with 11 bases in between. Germline CDR1 SGHVS, CDR2 FNYEAQ.

The V gene is TRBV5-4, the J gene TRBJ2-5; 12 bases agree with TRBD2. Germline values: CDR1 SGHNT, CDR2 YYREEE (reference sequence). The CDR3 extends over 17 amino acids. V shed 2 bases and J 5 bases; nucleotides not matched to a gene: 10. In nucleotides, the CDR3 is TGTGCCAGCAGCTTTTTTGCTAGCGGGAGGGCCAGGGAGACCCAGTACTTC. This translates into CASSFFASGRARETQYF.

The rearrangement uses TRBV13 and TRBJ1-5; the D gene is possibly TRBD1 (5 bases). V dropped 5 bases and J dropped 3 bases, with 8 bases sitting between them. Per the germline V gene, CDR1 is PRHDT and CDR2 is FYEKMQ (reference sequence). This CDR3 contains 13 residues. The CDR3 nucleotides read TGTGCCAGCAGCATCGGGACCAATCAGCCCCAGCATTTT. Its protein is CASSIGTNQPQHF.

The J gene is TRBJ2-3, the V gene TRBV7-9, with D unclear. Deletions cut 1 base from V and 0 bases from J, with 11 bases between. The CDR3 is made up of 16 amino acids. CDR1 is SEHNR, CDR2 FQNEAQ, per germline (reference sequence). This CDR3 is CASSLEIGASTDTQYF. The CDR3 coding sequence is TGTGCCAGCAGCTTAGAGATCGGAGCTAGCACAGATACGCAGTATTTT.

The chain combines TRBV2 with TRBJ2-1, with 9 bases matching TRBD2. With 5 bases clipped from V and 0 bases from J, the junction kept 20 bases outside the gene matches. Germline loops: CDR1 SNHLY, CDR2 FYNNEI. This CDR3 region has 21 residues. CDR3 sequence reads: CASSKPKGPSGAPASYNEQFF. The CDR3 DNA reads TGTGCCAGCAGTAAACCTAAAGGCCCTAGCGGGGCCCCCGCCTCCTACAATGAGCAGTTCTTC.

J is TRBJ2-5 and V is TRBV7-3, with 8 bases identical to TRBD1. This CDR3 is 15 amino acids long. Germline CDR1 and CDR2: SGHTA and FQGTGA. The ends lost 5 bases at V and 5 bases at J; junction bases unmatched: 10. The CDR3 nucleotides are TGTGCCAGCAGCCAAACCGCAGGGGGCAGGGAGACCCAGTACTTC. It is translated as CASSQTAGGRETQYF.

CDR3 sequence (DNA): TGTGCCAGCAGCTTAGGGACAGCAACTAATGAAAAACTGTTTTTT. Residues: CASSLGTATNEKLFF. This chain uses TRBV7-2 with TRBJ1-4; tentative D call: TRBD1 (6 bases). The V end was cut by 1 base, the J end by 0 bases, with 6 bases between. Per germline, CDR1 SGHTA and CDR2 FQGNSA. The CDR3 totals 15 residues.

The chain carries TRBV29-1 and TRBJ2-2; D possibly corresponds to TRBD2 (5 bases). The V end lost 6 bases, the J end lost 1 base, and 12 bases lay between the germline ends. The CDR3 has 14 amino acids. Germline CDR1 SQVTM, CDR2 ANQGSEA. The DNA of the CDR3 is TGCAGCGTGCGAAGGGAGAGGAACACCGGGGAGCTGTTTTTT. Translated: CSVRRERNTGELFF.

DNA of the CDR3: TGTGCCAGTAGCTCTACACCGGGACAGGCCAGAATTTATGGCTACACCTTC. It translates to CASSSTPGQARIYGYTF. The J gene is TRBJ1-2, the V gene TRBV19; 8 bases agree with TRBD1. CDR1 LNHDA and CDR2 SQIVND come from the germline V gene (reference sequence). V dropped 6 bases and J dropped 5; count of bases not matched to a gene: 17. The CDR3 length is 17 residues.